Included here is one T cell receptor beta chain sequence, with context. Its antigen remains unknown. The data were produced by immunoSEQ multiplex PCR, yet TCRdb's version contains in-frame clones alone and is incomplete. The data hold about 580,000 clones, with 95% to 98% observed a single time. Germline V gene sequence: CDR1 LNHNV, CDR2 YYDKDF (reference sequence). The junction had 8 bases not matched to a gene; V was cut back by 3 bases and J by 3 bases. This CDR3 is 17 amino acids long. Selected positively for CCR7 and CD45RO-negative, naive CD8 cells excluded terminally differentiated effector memory CD45RA+ cells. There were only Caucasian adults among the donors, and all lived in Nashville, Tennessee. These data are taken from a study of shared clonotypes between healthy human individuals. Study-wide points: Clonotypes which were not shared had lower generation probabilities than clonotypes that all four donors shared. Sampling was confined to blood; repertoires within tissues likely differ.

The chain has TRBV15 and TRBJ2-2; TRBD1 matches 9 bases. The source material was naive CD8+ T cells sorted from blood. The sequence came from a man aged 25-40 years in good health. The CDR3 protein is CATSSSRDRAYTGELFF. Here the CDR3 DNA reads TGTGCCACCAGCAGCAGCAGGGACAGGGCTTACACCGGGGAGCTGTTTTTT.